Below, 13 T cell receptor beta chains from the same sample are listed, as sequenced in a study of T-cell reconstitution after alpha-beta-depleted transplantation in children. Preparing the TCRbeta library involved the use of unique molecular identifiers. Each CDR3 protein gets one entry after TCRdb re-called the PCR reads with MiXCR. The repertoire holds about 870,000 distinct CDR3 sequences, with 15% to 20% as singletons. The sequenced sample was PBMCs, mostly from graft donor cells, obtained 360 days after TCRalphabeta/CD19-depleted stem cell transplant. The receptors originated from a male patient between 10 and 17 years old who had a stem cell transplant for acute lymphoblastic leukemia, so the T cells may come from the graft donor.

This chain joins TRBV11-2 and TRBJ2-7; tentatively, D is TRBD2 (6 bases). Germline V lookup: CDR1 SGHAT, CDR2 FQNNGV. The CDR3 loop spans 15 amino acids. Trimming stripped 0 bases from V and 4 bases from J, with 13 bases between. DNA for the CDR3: TGTGCCAGCAGCTTAGAGGAGGGGTCGATTTACGAGCAGTACTTC. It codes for CASSLEEGSIYEQYF.

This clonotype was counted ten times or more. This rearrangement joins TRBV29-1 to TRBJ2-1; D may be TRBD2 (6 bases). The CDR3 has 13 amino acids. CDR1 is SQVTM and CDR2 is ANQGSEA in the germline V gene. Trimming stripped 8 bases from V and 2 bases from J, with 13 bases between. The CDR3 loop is CSLRRVTYNEQFF. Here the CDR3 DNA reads TGCAGCTTGCGGAGGGTGACCTACAATGAGCAGTTCTTC.

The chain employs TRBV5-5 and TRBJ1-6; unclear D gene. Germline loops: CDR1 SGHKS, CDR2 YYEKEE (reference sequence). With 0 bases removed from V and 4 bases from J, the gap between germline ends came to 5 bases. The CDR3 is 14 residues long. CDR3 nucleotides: TGTGCCAGCAGCTTGGCAGTTTATAATTCACCCCTCCACTTT. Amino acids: CASSLAVYNSPLHF.

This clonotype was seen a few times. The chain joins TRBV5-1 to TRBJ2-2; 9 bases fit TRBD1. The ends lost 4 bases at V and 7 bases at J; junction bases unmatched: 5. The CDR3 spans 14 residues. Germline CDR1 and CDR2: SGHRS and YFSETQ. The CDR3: CASSRRQGDGELFF. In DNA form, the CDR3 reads TGCGCCAGCAGCCGACGACAGGGGGACGGGGAGCTGTTTTTT.

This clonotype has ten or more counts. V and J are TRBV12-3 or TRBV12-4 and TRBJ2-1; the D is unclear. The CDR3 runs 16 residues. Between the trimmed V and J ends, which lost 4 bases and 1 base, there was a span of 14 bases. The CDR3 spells CASSSHNLISYNEQFF. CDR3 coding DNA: TGTGCCAGCAGTTCCCATAACCTTATTTCCTACAATGAGCAGTTCTTC.

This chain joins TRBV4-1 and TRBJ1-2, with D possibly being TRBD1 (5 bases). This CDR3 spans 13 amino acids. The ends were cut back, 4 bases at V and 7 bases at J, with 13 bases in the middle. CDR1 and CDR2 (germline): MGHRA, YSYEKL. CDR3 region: CASSRLGASGYTF. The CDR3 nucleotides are TGCGCCAGCAGCCGTCTCGGGGCTAGTGGCTACACCTTC.

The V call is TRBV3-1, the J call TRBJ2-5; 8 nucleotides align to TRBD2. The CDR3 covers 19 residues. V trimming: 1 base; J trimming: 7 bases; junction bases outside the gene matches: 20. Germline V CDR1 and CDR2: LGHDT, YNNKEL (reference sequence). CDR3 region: CASSQGFWPTSEWAPTQYF. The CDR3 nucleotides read TGTGCCAGCAGCCAAGGGTTCTGGCCGACTAGCGAGTGGGCGCCGACCCAGTACTTC.

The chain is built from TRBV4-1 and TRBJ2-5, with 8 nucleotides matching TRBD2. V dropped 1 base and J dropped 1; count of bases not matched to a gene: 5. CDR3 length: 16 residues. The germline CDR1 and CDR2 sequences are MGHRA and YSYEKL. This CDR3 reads CASSQGRGGRQETQYF. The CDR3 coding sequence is TGCGCCAGCAGCCAAGGACGCGGGGGGCGCCAAGAGACCCAGTACTTC.

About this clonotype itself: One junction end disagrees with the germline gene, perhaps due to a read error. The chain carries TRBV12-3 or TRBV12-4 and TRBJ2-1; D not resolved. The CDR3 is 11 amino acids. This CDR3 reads CRARSYNEQFF. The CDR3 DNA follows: TGCAGAGCGCGCTCCTACAATGAGCAGTTCTTC.

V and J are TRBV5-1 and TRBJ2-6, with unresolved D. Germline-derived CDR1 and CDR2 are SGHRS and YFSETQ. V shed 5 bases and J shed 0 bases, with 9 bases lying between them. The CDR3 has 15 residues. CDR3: CASSIRTSGANVLTF. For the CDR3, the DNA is TGCGCCAGCAGTATTCGCACCTCTGGGGCCAACGTCCTGACTTTC.

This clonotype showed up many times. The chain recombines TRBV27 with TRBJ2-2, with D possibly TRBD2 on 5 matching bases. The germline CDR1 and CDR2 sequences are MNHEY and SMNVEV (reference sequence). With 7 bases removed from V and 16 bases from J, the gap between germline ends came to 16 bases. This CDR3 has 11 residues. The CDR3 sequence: CASIYSGMQFF. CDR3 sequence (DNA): TGTGCCAGCATCTATTCGGGGATGCAGTTTTTT.

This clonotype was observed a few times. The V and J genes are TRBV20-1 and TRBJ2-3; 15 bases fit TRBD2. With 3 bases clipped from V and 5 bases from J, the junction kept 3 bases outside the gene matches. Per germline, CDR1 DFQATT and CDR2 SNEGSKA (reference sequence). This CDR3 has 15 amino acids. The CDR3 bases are TGCAGTGCTAGTGGACTAGCGGGAGGGATAGATACGCAGTATTTT. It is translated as CSASGLAGGIDTQYF.

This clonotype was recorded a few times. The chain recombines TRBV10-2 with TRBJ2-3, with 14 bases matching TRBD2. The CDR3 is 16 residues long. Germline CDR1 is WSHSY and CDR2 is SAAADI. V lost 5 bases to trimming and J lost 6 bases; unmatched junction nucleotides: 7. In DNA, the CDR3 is TGCGCCAGCAGTTCGGGACTAGCGGGAGAAGGGGATACGCAGTATTTT. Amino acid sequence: CASSSGLAGEGDTQYF.